The 14 T cell receptor beta chains in this list originate from one sample, sequenced in a study of shared clonotypes between healthy human individuals. Clones were read by immunoSEQ multiplex PCR, and TCRdb kept only the in-frame ones, dropping some. The repertoire holds roughly 2,500,000 clones, 93% seen once, with 0.36% in the top ten. Source material: naive CD4+ T cells from PBMCs. Subset defined: CD45RA+ positively selected. These receptors came from a man aged 18 to 35 in good health. Some clones in this sample may be carry-over from other donors' samples.

This chain connects TRBV6-1 to TRBJ1-4; a possible D gene is TRBD1 (6 bases). The CDR3 is 15 residues long. Per germline, CDR1 MNHNS and CDR2 SASEGT. The germline V and J ends were trimmed by 5 bases and 3 bases, with 13 bases remaining between them. CDR3 nucleotides: TGTGCCAGCAGTAAACAGGGCGCGGCTAATGAAAAACTGTTTTTT. Translating it yields CASSKQGAANEKLFF.

The chain has TRBV7-2 and TRBJ2-5; TRBD2 is a possible D gene (5 bases). V was pared by 5 bases and J by 4 bases, with 17 bases between. The CDR3 has 15 residues. Germline CDR1 is SGHTA and CDR2 is FQGNSA. The CDR3 DNA is TGTGCCAGCAGCCCCCACTATGGAGGAGGAGAGACCCAGTACTTC. Its protein product is CASSPHYGGGETQYF.

The chain has TRBV6-5 and TRBJ2-5; D not resolved. The CDR3 covers 15 residues. Germline CDR1 MNHEY, CDR2 SVGAGI. V was clipped by 0 bases and J by 4 bases, with 12 bases between them. The CDR3 DNA follows: TGTGCCAGCAGTTACTCGATGGCAGTGAGAGAGACCCAGTACTTC. This gives the protein CASSYSMAVRETQYF.

For this clone: One end of the junction varies from germline; a read error may be responsible. The chain uses TRBV7-6 and TRBJ2-3; D might be TRBD2 (6 bases). Per the germline V gene, CDR1 is SGHVS and CDR2 is FNYEAQ. This CDR3 is 17 amino acids long. CDR3 sequence reads: CASRFYPPGTPTDTQYF. As DNA, the CDR3 is TGTGCCAGCCGCTTTTATCCCCCGGGGACTCCCACAGATACGCAGTATTTT.

This chain connects TRBV29-1 to TRBJ1-1, with D unclear. V gave up 7 bases and J gave up 3 bases, with 9 bases separating them. The CDR3 spans 11 residues. The germline CDR1 and CDR2 sequences are SQVTM and ANQGSEA. The CDR3, as DNA: TGCAGCGCTGGCCAGTACACTGAAGCTTTCTTT. Translated: CSAGQYTEAFF.

This rearrangement joins TRBV5-1 to TRBJ2-7; TRBD2 agrees at 9 bases. Germline V gives CDR1 SGHRS, CDR2 YFSETQ. V shed 4 bases and J 4 bases; nucleotides not matched to a gene: 9. This CDR3 is built from 15 residues. The CDR3 here is CASSPQLAGQYEQYF. CDR3 nucleotide sequence: TGCGCCAGCAGCCCACAACTAGCGGGTCAGTACGAGCAGTACTTC. The full variable domain, with the rest looked up from reference TRBV5-1 and TRBJ2-7, is KAGVTQTPRYLIKTRGQQVTLSCSPISGHRSVSWYQQTPGQGLQFLFEYFSETQRNKGNFPGRFSGRQFSNSRSEMNVSTLELGDSALYLCASSPQLAGQYEQYFGPGTRLTVT.

The chain uses TRBV29-1 and TRBJ2-1; 7 positions agree with TRBD1. Trimming removed 7 bases from V and 1 base from J; junction bases left unmatched: 7. This CDR3 is 14 amino acids long. Looked up from germline, CDR1 is SQVTM and CDR2 is ANQGSEA. The CDR3 region has the DNA TGCAGCGGCAGAAGGGACAGATCCTACAATGAGCAGTTCTTC. As protein: CSGRRDRSYNEQFF.

This rearrangement joins TRBV27 to TRBJ1-2; a possible D gene is TRBD1 (5 bases). CDR1 is MNHEY, CDR2 SMNVEV, per germline (reference sequence). Trimming stripped 4 bases from V and 3 bases from J, with 15 bases between. The CDR3 has 15 residues. CDR3 sequence: CASSSRRVGHYGYTF. The CDR3 DNA reads as TGTGCCAGCAGTTCTCGCAGGGTCGGGCACTATGGCTACACCTTC.

The chain uses TRBV5-1 and TRBJ1-1; unclear D gene. Germline assignment: CDR1 SGHRS and CDR2 YFSETQ. The CDR3 has 15 amino acids. Deletions cut 0 bases from V and 6 bases from J, with 15 bases between. For the CDR3, the DNA is TGCGCCAGCAGCTTGGAGAGGACGGTGGTCGCTGAAGCTTTCTTT. Translated, it gives CASSLERTVVAEAFF.

The V gene is TRBV7-8, the J gene TRBJ1-1; no firm D call. This CDR3 has 14 amino acids. V was trimmed by 2 bases and J by 3 bases, leaving 10 bases between them. The germline gives CDR1 SGHVS, CDR2 FQNEAQ. CDR3 in amino acids: CASSLIGQYTEAFF. CDR3 nucleotide sequence: TGTGCCAGCAGCTTAATAGGCCAGTACACTGAAGCTTTCTTT.

This chain joins TRBV28 and TRBJ2-1; 10 nucleotides line up with TRBD2. After removal of 6 bases from V and 7 bases from J, the junction contained 9 bases not matched to a gene. Germline V gene sequence: CDR1 MDHEN, CDR2 SYDVKM. CDR3 length: 15 residues. The CDR3 is CASRVAGGSWNEQFF. In DNA, the CDR3 is TGTGCCAGCAGAGTAGCGGGAGGTTCGTGGAATGAGCAGTTCTTC. Based on the CDR3 plus reference TRBV28 and TRBJ2-1, the full variable domain is DVKVTQSSRYLVKRTGEKVFLECVQDMDHENMFWYRQDPGLGLRLIYFSYDVKMKEKGDIPEGYSVSREKKERFSLILESASTNQTSMYLCASRVAGGSWNEQFFGPGTRLTVL.

This clone has just one count. The chain uses TRBV28 and TRBJ2-3; possibly TRBD1 for D (6 bases). Germline lookup yields CDR1 MDHEN and CDR2 SYDVKM. This CDR3 is built from 14 residues. Between the trimmed V and J ends, which lost 6 bases and 2 bases, there was a span of 12 bases. This CDR3 is CASSKDRYTDTQYF. CDR3 DNA sequence: TGTGCCAGCAGCAAGGACAGATACACAGATACGCAGTATTTT.

The rearrangement joins TRBV18 to TRBJ2-7, with TRBD1 identical over 7 bases. The CDR3 is made up of 15 amino acids. The V segment lost 1 base and the J segment 5 bases; nucleotides outside the gene matches: 8. Looked up from germline, CDR1 is KGHSH and CDR2 is LQKENI. This CDR3 is CASSPLRGYFDEQYF. The CDR3 bases are TGTGCCAGCTCACCACTCAGGGGGTACTTCGACGAGCAGTACTTC.

The chain couples TRBV6-1 to TRBJ2-7; D is ambiguous. Between the trimmed V and J ends, which lost 5 bases and 6 bases, there was a span of 8 bases. Germline V CDR1 and CDR2: MNHNS, SASEGT. There are 11 residues in the CDR3. DNA of the CDR3: TGTGCCAGCAGTCAAGTAACCGAGCAGTACTTC. Translated: CASSQVTEQYF.